This T cell receptor (beta chain) appears in the sequencing data of a study of T-cell memory formation after mild COVID-19. Study-level points and caveats: Contracting CD8+ clones were enriched in EMRA, CD4+ mainly in CM and EM. Some clones that responded turned up in pre-infection memory, which suggests that cross-reactive memory joined in.

V was trimmed by 8 bases and J by 0 bases, leaving 10 bases between them. Germline V gene data show CDR1 as SGHTA and CDR2 as FQGNSA. The CDR3 is 14 residues long. In the case of this clonotype: Its antigen remains unknown.

Constant-segment primers and 5'RACE yielded cDNA libraries for TCR alpha and TCR beta, each carrying sample barcodes and UMIs. TCRdb itself ran the 5' RACE reads through MiXCR, one entry per CDR3 protein. The table includes around 200,000 distinct CDR3 sequences, around 9.1% detected once. This TCR was sampled from a man between 18 and 35 years old who had mild COVID-19 (a few samples of this study predate the infection). Cell type and time point are not known. Material: PBMCs or a T cell subset sorted from them (not recorded which). The chain employs TRBV7-2 and TRBJ2-2, with D possibly TRBD1 on 5 matching bases. The CDR3 here is CASQGDANTGELFF. Here the CDR3 DNA reads TGTGCCAGCCAGGGTGACGCGAACACCGGGGAGCTGTTTTTT.